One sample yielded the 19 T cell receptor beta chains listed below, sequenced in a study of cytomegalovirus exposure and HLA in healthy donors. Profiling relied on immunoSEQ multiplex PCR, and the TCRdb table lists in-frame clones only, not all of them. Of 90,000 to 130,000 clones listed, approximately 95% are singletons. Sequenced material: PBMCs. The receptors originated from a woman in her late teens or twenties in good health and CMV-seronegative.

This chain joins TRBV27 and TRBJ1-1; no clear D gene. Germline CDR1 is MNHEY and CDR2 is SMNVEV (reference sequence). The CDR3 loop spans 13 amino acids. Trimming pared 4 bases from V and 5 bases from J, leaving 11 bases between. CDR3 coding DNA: TGTGCCAGCAGTTGGGCGCGGGGTACTGAAGCTTTCTTT. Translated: CASSWARGTEAFF.

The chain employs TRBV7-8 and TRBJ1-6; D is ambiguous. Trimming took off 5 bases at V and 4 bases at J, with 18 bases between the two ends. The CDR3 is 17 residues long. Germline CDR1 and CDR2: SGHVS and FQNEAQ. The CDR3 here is CASSPSPTRRYNSPLHF. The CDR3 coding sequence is TGTGCCAGCAGCCCTTCGCCGACAAGGAGGTATAATTCACCCCTCCACTTT.

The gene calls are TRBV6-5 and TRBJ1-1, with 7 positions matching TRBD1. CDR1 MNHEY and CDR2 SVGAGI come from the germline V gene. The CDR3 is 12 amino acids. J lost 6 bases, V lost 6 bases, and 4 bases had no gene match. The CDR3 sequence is CASSRTGAEAFF. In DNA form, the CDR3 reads TGTGCCAGCAGCCGAACAGGGGCTGAAGCTTTCTTT.

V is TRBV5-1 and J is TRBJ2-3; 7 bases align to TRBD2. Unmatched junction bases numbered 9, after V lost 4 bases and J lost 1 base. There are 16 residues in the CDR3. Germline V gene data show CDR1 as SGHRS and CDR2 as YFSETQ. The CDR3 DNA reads TGCGCCAGCAGCCTGGGGGGGGGTGCTGGCACAGATACGCAGTATTTT. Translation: CASSLGGGAGTDTQYF.

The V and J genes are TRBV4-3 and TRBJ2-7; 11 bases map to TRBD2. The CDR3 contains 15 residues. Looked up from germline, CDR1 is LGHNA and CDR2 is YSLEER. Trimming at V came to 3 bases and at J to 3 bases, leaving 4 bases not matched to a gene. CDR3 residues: CASSQGLADNYEQYF. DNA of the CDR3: TGCGCCAGCAGCCAGGGACTAGCGGACAACTACGAGCAGTACTTC.

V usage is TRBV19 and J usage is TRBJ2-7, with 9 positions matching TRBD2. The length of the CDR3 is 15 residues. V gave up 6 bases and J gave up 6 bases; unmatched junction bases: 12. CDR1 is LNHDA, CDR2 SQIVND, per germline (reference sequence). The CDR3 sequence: CASRASGLALVEQYF. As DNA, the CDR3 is TGTGCCAGTAGAGCCTCGGGACTAGCCTTGGTCGAGCAGTACTTC.

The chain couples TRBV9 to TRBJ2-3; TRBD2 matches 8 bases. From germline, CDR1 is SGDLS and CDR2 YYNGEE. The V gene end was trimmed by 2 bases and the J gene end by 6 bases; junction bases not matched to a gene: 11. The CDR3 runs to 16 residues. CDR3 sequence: CASSVSGGASFDTQYF. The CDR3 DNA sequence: TGTGCCAGCAGCGTGTCCGGGGGGGCTTCTTTCGATACGCAGTATTTT.

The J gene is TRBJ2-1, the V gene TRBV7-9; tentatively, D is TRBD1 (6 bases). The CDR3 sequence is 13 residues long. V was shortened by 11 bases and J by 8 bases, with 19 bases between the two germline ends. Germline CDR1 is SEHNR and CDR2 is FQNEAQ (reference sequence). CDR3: CAGLGAGVYEQFF. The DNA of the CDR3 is TGTGCCGGATTGGGGGCCGGTGTTTATGAGCAGTTCTTC.

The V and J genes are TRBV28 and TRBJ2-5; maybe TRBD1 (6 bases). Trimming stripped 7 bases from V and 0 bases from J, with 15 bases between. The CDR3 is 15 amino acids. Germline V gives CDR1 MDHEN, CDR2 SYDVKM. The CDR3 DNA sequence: TGTGCCAGCACCAATCCTCAGGGGAACCAAGAGACCCAGTACTTC. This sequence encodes CASTNPQGNQETQYF.

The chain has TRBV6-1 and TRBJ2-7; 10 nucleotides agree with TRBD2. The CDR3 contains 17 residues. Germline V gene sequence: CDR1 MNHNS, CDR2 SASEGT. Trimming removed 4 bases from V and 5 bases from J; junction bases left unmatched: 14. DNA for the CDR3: TGTGCCAGCAGTGCTTGGGGTGGGACTAGCGTTTCTCACGAGCAGTACTTC. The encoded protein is CASSAWGGTSVSHEQYF.

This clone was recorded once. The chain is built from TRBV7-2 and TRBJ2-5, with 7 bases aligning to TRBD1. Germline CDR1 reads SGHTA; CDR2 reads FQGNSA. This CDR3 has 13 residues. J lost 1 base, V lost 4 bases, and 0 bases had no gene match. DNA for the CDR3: TGTGCCAGCAGCTGGGACAGCCAAGAGACCCAGTACTTC. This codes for CASSWDSQETQYF.

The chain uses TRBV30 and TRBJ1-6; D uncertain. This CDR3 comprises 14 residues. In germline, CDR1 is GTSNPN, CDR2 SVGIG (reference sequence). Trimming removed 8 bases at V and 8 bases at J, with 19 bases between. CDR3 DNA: TGTGCCGGAAAGGCAGGCAGGATACATTCACCCCTCCACTTT. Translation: CAGKAGRIHSPLHF.

In nucleotides, the CDR3 is TGTGCCAGCAGCCAAGTTCCCGACAGGGTATTTCCCTACGAGCAGTACTTC. Protein: CASSQVPDRVFPYEQYF. The chain couples TRBV14 to TRBJ2-7, with 7 bases matching TRBD1. The CDR3 length is 17 residues. Looked up from germline, CDR1 is SGHDN and CDR2 is FVKESK. V lost 1 base and J lost 2; bases outside the gene matches: 11.

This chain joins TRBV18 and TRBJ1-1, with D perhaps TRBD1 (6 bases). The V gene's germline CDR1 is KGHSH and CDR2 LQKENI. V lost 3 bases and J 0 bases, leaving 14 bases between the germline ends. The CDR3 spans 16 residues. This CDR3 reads CASSPLRTDMNTEAFF. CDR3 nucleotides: TGTGCCAGCTCACCTCTACGGACAGACATGAACACTGAAGCTTTCTTT.

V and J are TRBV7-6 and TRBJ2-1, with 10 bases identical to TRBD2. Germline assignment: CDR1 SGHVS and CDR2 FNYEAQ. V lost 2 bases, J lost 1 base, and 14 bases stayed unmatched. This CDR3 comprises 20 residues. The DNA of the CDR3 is TGTGCCAGCAGCTTATATACTAGCGGGGACCCACGCCCGTCCTACAATGAGCAGTTCTTC. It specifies CASSLYTSGDPRPSYNEQFF.

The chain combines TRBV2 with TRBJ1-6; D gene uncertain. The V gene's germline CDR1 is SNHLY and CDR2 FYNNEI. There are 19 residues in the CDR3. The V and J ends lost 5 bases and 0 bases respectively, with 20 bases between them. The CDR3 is CASSRTFVAASSYNSPLHF. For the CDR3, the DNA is TGTGCCAGCAGTAGAACCTTTGTGGCGGCGAGCTCCTATAATTCACCCCTCCACTTT.

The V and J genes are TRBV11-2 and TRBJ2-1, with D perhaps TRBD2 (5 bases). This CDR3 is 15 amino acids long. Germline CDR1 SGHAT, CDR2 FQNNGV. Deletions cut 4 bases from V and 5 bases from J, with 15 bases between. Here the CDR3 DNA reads TGTGCCAGCAGCTCCTCCATGAGAGGGAACAATGAGCAGTTCTTC. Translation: CASSSSMRGNNEQFF. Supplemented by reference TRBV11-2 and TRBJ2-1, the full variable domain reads EAGVAQSPRYKIIEKRQSVAFWCNPISGHATLYWYQQILGQGPKLLIQFQNNGVVDDSQLPKDRFSAERLKGVDSTLKIQPAKLEDSAVYLCASSSSMRGNNEQFFGPGTRLTVL.

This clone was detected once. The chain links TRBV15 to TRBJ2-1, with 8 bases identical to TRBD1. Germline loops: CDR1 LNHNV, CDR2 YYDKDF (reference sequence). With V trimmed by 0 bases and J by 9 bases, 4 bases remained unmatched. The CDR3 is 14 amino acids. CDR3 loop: CATSRDQGAGEQFF. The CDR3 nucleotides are TGTGCCACCAGCAGAGATCAGGGGGCCGGTGAGCAGTTCTTC.

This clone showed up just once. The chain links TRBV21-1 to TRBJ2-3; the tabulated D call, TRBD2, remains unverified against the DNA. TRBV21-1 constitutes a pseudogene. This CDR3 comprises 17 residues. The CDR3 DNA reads TGTGCCAGCAGCCTACGGACTAGCGGGGGACCTCCAGATACGCAGTATTTT. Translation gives CASSLRTSGGPPDTQYF.